This entry lists 9 T cell receptor beta chains sequenced from one sample in a study of shared clonotypes between healthy human individuals. Using immunoSEQ multiplex PCR, the repertoire was profiled, and TCRdb retains in-frame clones only, with some absent. The sample has about half a million clones; more than 65% are singletons. Sequencing used PBMCs. The receptors derive from a woman aged 35 to 49 in good health. Some clones in this sample may be carry-over from other donors' samples.

As to this clone: A far larger clone is one base from this, pointing to a likely read error. The same CDR3 can be traced to other DNA sequences in this sample. The chain has TRBV18 and TRBJ2-7; D might be TRBD2 (6 bases). Germline CDR1 reads KGHSH; CDR2 reads LQKENI. V was trimmed by 0 bases and J by 4 bases, leaving 22 bases between them. The CDR3 covers 18 residues. In DNA, the CDR3 is TGTGCCAGCTCACCACCGGGGGACTTCTCCACTAAGATTTACGAGCAGTACTTC. Residues: CASSPPGDFSTKIYEQYF.

The chain joins TRBV28 to TRBJ1-1, with TRBD1 identical over 9 bases. The CDR3 is 15 residues long. V lost 6 bases to trimming and J lost 5 bases; unmatched junction nucleotides: 10. The germline V gene encodes CDR1 MDHEN and CDR2 SYDVKM. CDR3 amino acids: CASSRETGGRTEAFF. CDR3 DNA sequence: TGTGCCAGCAGCCGAGAGACAGGGGGTCGGACTGAAGCTTTCTTT. The complete variable domain, with remaining parts taken from reference TRBV28 and TRBJ1-1, reads DVKVTQSSRYLVKRTGEKVFLECVQDMDHENMFWYRQDPGLGLRLIYFSYDVKMKEKGDIPEGYSVSREKKERFSLILESASTNQTSMYLCASSRETGGRTEAFFGQGTRLTVV.

The chain couples TRBV2 to TRBJ2-5; possibly TRBD1 for D (6 bases). Germline CDR1 is SNHLY and CDR2 is FYNNEI. Deletions cut 7 bases from V and 3 bases from J, with 12 bases between. CDR3 length: 13 residues. CDR3 nucleotides: TGTGCCAGCAATTTACAGGGAGAAGAGACCCAGTACTTC. Amino acids: CASNLQGEETQYF.

J is TRBJ2-3 and V is TRBV15, with D hard to call. Trimming took off 4 bases at V and 5 bases at J, with 4 bases between the two ends. The CDR3 is made up of 11 amino acids. The germline gives CDR1 LNHNV, CDR2 YYDKDF (reference sequence). The CDR3 is CATSIKDTQYF. For the CDR3, the DNA is TGTGCCACCAGCATCAAAGATACGCAGTATTTT.

This clone was detected only a few times. The rearrangement joins TRBV11-2 to TRBJ2-5; D might be TRBD1 or TRBD2, each matching 5 bases. CDR3 size: 13 residues. Looked up from germline, CDR1 is SGHAT and CDR2 is FQNNGV. V lost 5 bases to trimming and J lost 1 base, with 8 bases between them. CDR3 DNA: TGTGCCAGCAGCCGGGGCCTCCAAGAGACCCAGTACTTC. Translated, it gives CASSRGLQETQYF.

The chain carries TRBV6-1 and TRBJ2-3; unclear D gene. The V end lost 7 bases, the J end lost 2 bases, and 13 bases lay between the germline ends. Looked up from germline, CDR1 is MNHNS and CDR2 is SASEGT. The CDR3 is 14 amino acids. The CDR3, as DNA: TGTGCCAGCACCGACAACCCGGACACAGATACGCAGTATTTT. Residues: CASTDNPDTDTQYF.

The chain couples TRBV5-1 to TRBJ2-3, with a weak D call TRBD2 (5 bases). Germline-derived CDR1 and CDR2 are SGHRS and YFSETQ. The V and J ends lost 4 bases and 1 base respectively, with 13 bases between them. This CDR3 spans 15 amino acids. The CDR3 loop is CASSELGVGTDTQYF. For the CDR3, the DNA is TGCGCCAGCAGCGAACTAGGCGTTGGCACAGATACGCAGTATTTT.

To note about this clone: Only one base separates this from a far larger clonotype, so it likely reflects a read error. The chain has TRBV4-1 and TRBJ1-1; D is unresolved. Germline V CDR1 and CDR2: MGHRA, YSYEKL. The CDR3 covers 14 residues. The CDR3 DNA follows: TGCGCCAGCAGCCAAGTTAAGGGCGGCACTGAAGCTTCCTTT. This gives the protein CASSQVKGGTEASF.

The chain employs TRBV5-1 and TRBJ2-2; D gene ambiguous. The CDR3 is 15 amino acids. The germline V gene has CDR1 SGHRS and CDR2 YFSETQ. Between the trimmed V and J ends, which lost 0 bases and 4 bases, there was a span of 10 bases. As DNA, the CDR3 is TGCGCCAGCAGCTTGGGGACGGTAGGCACCGGGGAGCTGTTTTTT. Protein: CASSLGTVGTGELFF. The full variable domain, rest sourced from reference TRBV5-1 and TRBJ2-2, is KAGVTQTPRYLIKTRGQQVTLSCSPISGHRSVSWYQQTPGQGLQFLFEYFSETQRNKGNFPGRFSGRQFSNSRSEMNVSTLELGDSALYLCASSLGTVGTGELFFGEGSRLTVL.